The sample holds a few counts of the clone carrying this T cell receptor (beta chain). Data came from immunoSEQ multiplex PCR; TCRdb stores just in-frame clones and leaves some out. The sample has around 170,000 clones, 74% seen once. The data originate from a study of blood T cell repertoires in COVID-19. Study information: The samples span acute and convalescent COVID-19 from the United States, Italy and Spain. PBMCs, B-cell-depleted T cells, or T cells provided the cDNA or gDNA that made up the material.

V was pared by 2 bases and J by 2 bases, with 7 bases between. The CDR3 length is 13 residues. Germline V CDR1 and CDR2: LGHDT, YNNKEL (reference sequence). This clonotype was sampled from an elderly woman with acute or convalescent COVID-19. The sequenced material came from peripheral blood. The chain recombines TRBV3-1 (or the pseudogene TRBV3-2) with TRBJ2-7; unclear D gene. Here the CDR3 reads CASSQLLAYEQYF. CDR3 bases: TGTGCCAGCAGCCAATTATTAGCCTACGAGCAGTACTTC.